Included here is one TCR beta chain sequence, with context. These data originate in a study of shared clonotypes between healthy human individuals. Sequenced by immunoSEQ multiplex PCR; TCRdb stores in-frame clones only, minus some. Of hundreds of thousands of clones in the sample, 74% were seen once. A split of CD4+ cells into CD45RA+ naive and CD45RA-negative memory subsets was performed. Trimming cost V 5 bases and J 1 base; bases outside gene matches: 5. This CDR3 has 16 residues. Germline CDR1 is LNHDA and CDR2 is SQIVND (reference sequence). The rearrangement uses TRBV19 and TRBJ2-7, with 13 bases matching TRBD2. Sequencing input: memory CD4+ T cells sorted from blood. The subset was: CD45RA-negative fraction. The clonotype originates from a woman under 40 in good health. Here the CDR3 reads CASSGRTSGRSYEQYF. The CDR3 nucleotides are TGTGCCAGTAGTGGACGGACTAGCGGGAGATCCTACGAGCAGTACTTC.